These 18 T cell receptor beta chains were all obtained from the same sample, sequenced in a study of blood T cell repertoires in COVID-19. TCRdb's copy holds only in-frame clones and misses some; the assay was immunoSEQ multiplex PCR. Among under 200,000 clones listed, 80% to 85% were seen once. The specimen was PBMCs or T cells enriched from blood (not recorded which). The source of these receptors is a woman in her twenties or thirties who had been exposed to COVID-19.

This clone was counted a single time. CDR3 residues: CASSWGQGIGEKLFF. In nucleotides, the CDR3 is TGTGCCAGCAGCTGGGGACAGGGAATTGGAGAAAAACTGTTTTTT. The rearrangement joins TRBV11-2 to TRBJ1-4, with 9 bases matching TRBD1. CDR3 length: 15 amino acids. Germline-derived CDR1 and CDR2 are SGHAT and FQNNGV. The V gene end was trimmed by 4 bases and the J gene end by 8 bases; junction bases not matched to a gene: 8.

This chain links TRBV2 with TRBJ2-1; tentative D call: TRBD1 (5 bases). The CDR3 runs 13 residues. Deletions cut 1 base from V and 10 bases from J, with 11 bases between. Germline CDR1 reads SNHLY; CDR2 reads FYNNEI. The CDR3 nucleotides read TGTGCCAGCAGTGAAGATCAGGGATGGGAGCAGTTCTTC. Protein sequence: CASSEDQGWEQFF. The complete variable domain, with remaining parts taken from reference TRBV2 and TRBJ2-1, reads EPEVTQTPSHQVTQMGQEVILRCVPISNHLYFYWYRQILGQKVEFLVSFYNNEISEKSEIFDDQFSVERPDGSNFTLKIRSTKLEDSAMYFCASSEDQGWEQFFGPGTRLTVL.

The chain couples TRBV19 to TRBJ2-1, with TRBD2 matching 14 bases. CDR3 size: 15 residues. V lost 4 bases, J lost 8 bases, and 4 bases stayed unmatched. Germline V gene data show CDR1 as LNHDA and CDR2 as SQIVND (reference sequence). CDR3 sequence reads: CASSKGLAGVDEQFF. The CDR3 DNA reads as TGTGCCAGTAGTAAGGGACTAGCGGGGGTGGATGAGCAGTTCTTC.

The chain recombines TRBV9 with TRBJ2-3, with 7 bases lining up with TRBD2. Germline V CDR1 and CDR2: SGDLS, YYNGEE. The CDR3 is 14 amino acids. V shed 4 bases, J shed 0 bases, and the junction held 2 bases outside the gene matches. CDR3: CASSREGSTDTQYF. CDR3 nucleotide sequence: TGTGCCAGCAGCAGGGAGGGGAGCACAGATACGCAGTATTTT.

The chain is built from TRBV11-2 and TRBJ1-2; TRBD1 is a possible D gene (6 bases). Trimming took off 5 bases at V and 1 base at J, with 23 bases between the two ends. The CDR3 has 18 residues. The germline gives CDR1 SGHAT, CDR2 FQNNGV. The CDR3 region has the DNA TGTGCCAGCAGCCCATCCTTTAACCGGGACACTATTAACTATGGCTACACCTTC. It encodes CASSPSFNRDTINYGYTF.

The J gene is TRBJ1-1, the V gene TRBV11-2, with TRBD1 identical over 8 bases. The V and J ends lost 3 bases and 0 bases, in that order; junction bases with no gene match: 3. The germline gives CDR1 SGHAT, CDR2 FQNNGV. The CDR3 is made up of 15 amino acids. CDR3 in amino acids: CASSFTGGMNTEAFF. CDR3 in DNA: TGTGCCAGCAGCTTCACAGGGGGAATGAACACTGAAGCTTTCTTT.

The chain has TRBV15 and TRBJ2-2; TRBD1 is a possible D gene (6 bases). Trimming cost V 5 bases and J 0 bases, with 10 bases left between them. The CDR3 runs to 15 residues. From germline, CDR1 is LNHNV and CDR2 YYDKDF (reference sequence). The CDR3 loop is CATSGDRTNTGELFF. The DNA for the CDR3 is TGTGCCACCAGCGGCGACAGGACGAACACCGGGGAGCTGTTTTTT.

This clone was picked up one time. The chain has TRBV18 and TRBJ1-5, with TRBD1 matching over 7 bases. The CDR3 has 13 amino acids. V lost 5 bases to trimming and J lost 7 bases; unmatched junction nucleotides: 5. From germline, CDR1 is KGHSH and CDR2 LQKENI. The CDR3 region is CASSEQGNQPQHF. CDR3 nucleotides: TGTGCCAGCTCAGAACAGGGGAACCAGCCCCAGCATTTT.

The gene calls are TRBV14 and TRBJ2-1; D is unclear. This CDR3 comprises 13 residues. The V gene's germline CDR1 is SGHDN and CDR2 FVKESK. With 0 bases removed from V and 4 bases from J, the gap between germline ends came to 4 bases. For the CDR3, the DNA is TGTGCCAGCAGCCAAGACCCTTACAATGAGCAGTTCTTC. It is translated as CASSQDPYNEQFF.

The rearrangement uses TRBV4-1 and TRBJ1-3; D unresolved. This CDR3 region has 17 residues. Germline V gene lookup returns CDR1 MGHRA and CDR2 YSYEKL. Deletions cut 1 base from V and 0 bases from J, with 13 bases between. This CDR3 reads CASSQVTNRVSGNTIYF. DNA of the CDR3: TGCGCCAGCAGCCAAGTGACCAACAGAGTCTCTGGAAACACCATATATTTT.

The chain combines TRBV10-3 with TRBJ1-3; D unclear. This CDR3 is 16 amino acids long. Trimming took 6 bases from V and 0 from J, leaving 15 bases between them. Germline V lookup: CDR1 ENHRY, CDR2 SYGVKD. The CDR3 reads CAISPEPRSSGNTIYF. Here the CDR3 DNA reads TGTGCCATCAGCCCGGAGCCACGGAGCTCTGGAAACACCATATATTTT.

The chain links TRBV27 to TRBJ1-5, with 8 bases matching TRBD1. The V gene's germline CDR1 is MNHEY and CDR2 SMNVEV (reference sequence). Unmatched junction bases numbered 3, after V lost 6 bases and J lost 2 bases. CDR3 length: 14 residues. This CDR3 is CASRRGQGNQPQHF. The CDR3, as DNA: TGTGCCAGCAGACGGGGACAGGGCAATCAGCCCCAGCATTTT.

The table lists this clone with a count of one. The chain couples TRBV2 to TRBJ2-1; the match to TRBD2 covers 9 bases. This CDR3 spans 15 amino acids. V trimming: 5 bases; J trimming: 2 bases; junction bases outside the gene matches: 4. Germline values: CDR1 SNHLY, CDR2 FYNNEI. This CDR3 reads CASSRLAGAYNEQFF. The CDR3 region has the DNA TGTGCCAGCAGTCGGTTAGCGGGGGCCTACAATGAGCAGTTCTTC.

This chain uses TRBV30 with TRBJ1-1; 8 positions agree with TRBD1. Germline V gene sequence: CDR1 GTSNPN, CDR2 SVGIG (reference sequence). V was clipped by 5 bases and J by 5 bases; unmatched bases: 7. The CDR3 consists of 13 residues. CDR3 sequence: CAWADRGRTEAFF. Written as DNA, the CDR3 is TGTGCCTGGGCCGACAGGGGTAGGACTGAAGCTTTCTTT.

Only a few counts were recorded for this clone. This chain uses TRBV29-1 with TRBJ1-1; 12 bases are a match to TRBD1. The V gene's germline CDR1 is SQVTM and CDR2 ANQGSEA. This CDR3 is 15 amino acids long. The V segment lost 3 bases and the J segment 1 base; nucleotides outside the gene matches: 3. The CDR3 DNA follows: TGCAGCGTTGACGGGACAGGGGGCGCGAACACTGAAGCTTTCTTT. This gives the protein CSVDGTGGANTEAFF.

The chain has TRBV15 and TRBJ1-1; no clear D. Per the germline V gene, CDR1 is LNHNV and CDR2 is YYDKDF (reference sequence). CDR3 length: 13 residues. Trimming shortened V by 5 bases and J by 7 bases, and 14 bases separated the two germline ends. The CDR3 region has the DNA TGTGCCACCAGCGCCCGAGTCGTGAGTGAAGCTTTCTTT. Its translation is CATSARVVSEAFF.

V usage is TRBV2 and J usage is TRBJ2-2; 9 bases match TRBD2. There are 16 residues in the CDR3. Germline CDR1 and CDR2: SNHLY and FYNNEI. After removal of 8 bases from V and 4 bases from J, the junction contained 11 bases not matched to a gene. The CDR3, as DNA: TGTGCCAGCCGGCCCGGGGCGGGGGGGCCCACCGGGGAGCTGTTTTTT. It translates to CASRPGAGGPTGELFF.

This rearrangement joins TRBV27 to TRBJ1-6; D ambiguous. CDR3 length: 13 residues. Germline V gene lookup returns CDR1 MNHEY and CDR2 SMNVEV (reference sequence). Trimming took 7 bases from V and 7 from J, leaving 11 bases between them. The CDR3 sequence: CASTRGVNSPLHF. CDR3 nucleotide sequence: TGTGCCAGCACCCGCGGGGTCAATTCACCCCTCCACTTT.